The 7 T cell receptor beta chains below come from one sample, sequenced in a study of blood T cell repertoires in COVID-19. Produced via immunoSEQ multiplex PCR; TCRdb's table is partial and in-frame only. The sample records roughly 400,000 clones, just over 90% being singletons. The sample taken for sequencing was PBMCs or T cells enriched from blood (not recorded which). These receptors came from a woman aged 40 to 49 who had been exposed to COVID-19.

Only one count was recorded for this clone. V is TRBV19 and J is TRBJ1-3; TRBD1 is a possible D gene (5 bases). CDR3 length: 12 residues. Germline V gene sequence: CDR1 LNHDA, CDR2 SQIVND (reference sequence). V was pared by 4 bases and J by 5 bases, with 6 bases between. CDR3 DNA: TGTGCCAGTAGTACAGGGCGAAACACCATATATTTT. Translating gives CASSTGRNTIYF.

V usage is TRBV5-1 and J usage is TRBJ1-4, with D perhaps matching TRBD1 (5 bases). The V end lost 0 bases, the J end lost 5 bases, and 11 bases lay between the germline ends. The CDR3 spans 15 residues. CDR1 is SGHRS, CDR2 YFSETQ, per germline. DNA of the CDR3: TGCGCCAGCAGCTTGGAGTCGACAGAGAATGAAAAACTGTTTTTT. It translates to CASSLESTENEKLFF.

V and J are TRBV18 and TRBJ2-3; TRBD2 agrees at 7 bases. Trimming cost V 3 bases and J 3 bases; bases outside gene matches: 6. CDR3 size: 15 residues. In germline, CDR1 is KGHSH, CDR2 LQKENI. The CDR3 loop reads CASSPLISGTDTQYF. CDR3 sequence (DNA): TGTGCCAGCTCACCCTTGATTAGCGGGACAGATACGCAGTATTTT.

J is TRBJ1-2 and V is TRBV18; D perhaps matches TRBD1 (6 bases). The CDR3 runs 18 residues. Germline values: CDR1 KGHSH, CDR2 LQKENI. V was pared by 2 bases and J by 0 bases, with 19 bases between. This chain's CDR3 is CASSPTSTGSTANYGYTF. DNA of the CDR3: TGTGCCAGCTCACCAACTTCGACAGGCTCCACGGCTAACTATGGCTACACCTTC.

The genes are TRBV11-2 and TRBJ1-3; a weak D match, TRBD1 (5 bases). The germline CDR1 and CDR2 sequences are SGHAT and FQNNGV. The CDR3 runs to 16 residues. V shed 5 bases and J shed 4 bases, with 18 bases lying between them. The CDR3 is CASSADGGVRGNTIYF. Here the CDR3 DNA reads TGTGCCAGCAGCGCCGATGGAGGGGTACGCGGAAACACCATATATTTT. Complete variable domain (other parts from reference TRBV11-2 and TRBJ1-3): EAGVAQSPRYKIIEKRQSVAFWCNPISGHATLYWYQQILGQGPKLLIQFQNNGVVDDSQLPKDRFSAERLKGVDSTLKIQPAKLEDSAVYLCASSADGGVRGNTIYFGEGSWLTVV.

This clone was counted a single time. The rearrangement joins TRBV12-5 to TRBJ2-7, with 7 nucleotides matching TRBD1. The CDR3 loop spans 14 amino acids. After removal of 1 base from V and 5 bases from J, the junction contained 5 bases not matched to a gene. CDR1 is LGHNT, CDR2 FRNRAP, per germline. The CDR3, as DNA: TGTGCTAGTGGTTTGGCCGGACAGGCGAACGAGCAGTACTTC. Residues: CASGLAGQANEQYF. The full variable domain, in which reference TRBV12-5 and TRBJ2-7 provide the parts outside the CDR3, is DARVTQTPRHKVTEMGQEVTMRCQPILGHNTVFWYRQTMMQGLELLAYFRNRAPLDDSGMPKDRFSAEMPDATLATLKIQPSEPRDSAVYFCASGLAGQANEQYFGPGTRLTVT.

The V call is TRBV19, the J call TRBJ2-7; 9 bases are shared with TRBD1. The CDR3 contains 18 residues. Germline CDR1 LNHDA, CDR2 SQIVND (reference sequence). Losses at the gene ends were 4 bases for V and 4 bases for J; bases not matched to a gene: 17. CDR3 sequence: CASSRVQGAGFGTYEQYF. For the CDR3, the DNA is TGTGCCAGTAGTAGGGTACAGGGGGCAGGATTTGGAACTTACGAGCAGTACTTC.